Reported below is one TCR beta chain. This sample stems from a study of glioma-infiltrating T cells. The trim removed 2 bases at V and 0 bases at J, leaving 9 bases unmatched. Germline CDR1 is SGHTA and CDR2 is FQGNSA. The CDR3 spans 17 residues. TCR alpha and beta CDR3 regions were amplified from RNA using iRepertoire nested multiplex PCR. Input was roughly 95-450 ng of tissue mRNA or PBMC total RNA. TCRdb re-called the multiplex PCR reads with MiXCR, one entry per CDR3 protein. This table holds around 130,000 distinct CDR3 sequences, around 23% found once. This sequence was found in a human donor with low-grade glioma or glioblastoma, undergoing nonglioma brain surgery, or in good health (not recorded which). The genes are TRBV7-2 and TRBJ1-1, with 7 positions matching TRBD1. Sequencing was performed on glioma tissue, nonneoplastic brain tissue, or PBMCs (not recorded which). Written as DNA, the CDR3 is TGTGCCAGCAGCTTAAGCACAGGGGTCCTCATGAACACTGAAGCTTTCTTT. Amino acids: CASSLSTGVLMNTEAFF.